A selection of T cell receptor beta chains follows, all from one sample in a study of regulatory T cells in long-lasting Graves disease. TCRdb reprocessed the multiplex PCR reads via MiXCR and lists one record per CDR3 protein. The sample lists about 430,000 distinct CDR3 sequences; 21% were seen once. This sample comprised peripheral blood mononuclear cells (PBMCs), obtained when the disease was refractory, from a patient treated with antithyroid drugs. All receptors derive from a female donor with Graves disease. Both conserved end residues are part of each CDR3. The D gene is left open where the match is weak. Clone size, where shown, is once, few, many, or a class for clones that have expanded.

cdr3_nt cdr3_aa j_call d_call v_call clone_size
TGTGCCAGCAGAGATCAGCTTAGCGATACGCAGTATTTT CASRDQLSDTQYF TRBJ2-3 NA TRBV2 NA
TGTGCCAGCAGTTCCCCCGGGACAGGGGAGACCCAGTACTTC CASSSPGTGETQYF TRBJ2-5 TRBD1 TRBV28 once
TGTGCCAGCAGCGCCGGCCTAGCGGGGCACACCGGGGAGCTGTTTTTT CASSAGLAGHTGELFF TRBJ2-2 TRBD2 TRBV11-3 NA
TGCGCCAGCAGCCAAGTAGGGGGGCGGGAGCAGTACTTC CASSQVGGREQYF TRBJ2-7 NA TRBV4-1 few
TGTGCCAGCAGTGAAACCTACGGAGCTAACTATGGCTACACCTTC CASSETYGANYGYTF TRBJ1-2 NA TRBV6-1 many
TGTGCCAGCAGCCAAGACGACAGGGGAGAGACCCAGTACTTC CASSQDDRGETQYF TRBJ2-5 TRBD1 TRBV3-1 many
TGTGCCTGGGAGAGCACAGGGCCCGGAACCGGGGAGCTGTTTTTT CAWESTGPGTGELFF TRBJ2-2 NA TRBV30 NA
TGTGCCAGCAGGACCGGGGCTAGCGGCCGCCTAAGTAGGAGCTCCTACGAGCAGTACTTC CASRTGASGRLSRSSYEQYF TRBJ2-7 TRBD2 TRBV6-1 few
TGTGCCAGCTCTATTGAAAAGATAGGTGTTATTCCCCCAGGGGGCGTATCCGGGGCCAACGTCCTGACTTTC CASSIEKIGVIPPGGVSGANVLTF TRBJ2-6 TRBD1 TRBV28 few
TGTGCCATCAGTGAGAGGACTAGCGGGGAAACCCAGTACTTC CAISERTSGETQYF TRBJ2-7 TRBD2 TRBV10-3 many
TGTGCCAGCAGCCGAGTCCGGGACCTACCTAATCTTAACACCGGGGAGCTGTTTTTT CASSRVRDLPNLNTGELFF TRBJ2-2 NA TRBV11-2 many
TGTGCCAGCAGTGAATGGCCGAACACCGGGGAGCTGTTTTTT CASSEWPNTGELFF TRBJ2-2 NA TRBV2 many
TGTGCCAGCCTAGGGGTAGGCTACACCTTC CASLGVGYTF TRBJ1-2 NA TRBV19 few
TGTGCCAGCTCACCGACAGGGGAGCGGACTGAAGCTTTCTTT CASSPTGERTEAFF TRBJ1-1 TRBD1 TRBV18 many
TGCGCCAGCCGCTCATCTGGGACGGGAGGCCCCTACGAGCAGTACTTC CASRSSGTGGPYEQYF TRBJ2-7 TRBD2 TRBV10-2 few
TGTGCCAGCAGTTTAGCGCCTTACACAGATACGCAGTATTTT CASSLAPYTDTQYF TRBJ2-3 NA TRBV27 few
TGTGCCACCTCCGGGACCGAGAATCAGCCCCAGCATTTT CATSGTENQPQHF TRBJ1-5 NA TRBV25-1 many
TGTGCCAGCAGCGTAGGGCCGACCTTCCAAGAGACCCAGTACTTC CASSVGPTFQETQYF TRBJ2-5 NA TRBV9 NA
TGTGCCAGCAGTTCCCCAAACGGACTAGCGGGAACCGGGGAGCTGTTTTTT CASSSPNGLAGTGELFF TRBJ2-2 TRBD2 TRBV28 NA
TGCAGTGCCGGTTACAGACAGGGATCCTACGAGCAGTACTTC CSAGYRQGSYEQYF TRBJ2-7 TRBD1 TRBV20-1 many
TGTGCCAGCAGTTACGGTTTACTAGCGGACAATGAGCAGTTCTTC CASSYGLLADNEQFF TRBJ2-1 TRBD2 TRBV6-2/TRBV6-3 once
TGCGCCTTCCCCGCGGCGGGCCGCACCGGGGAGCTGTTTTTT CAFPAAGRTGELFF TRBJ2-2 NA TRBV5-1 NA
TGTGCCAGCAGTTATACGGGTGGCGGGAGCTCCTACAATGAGCAGTTCTTC CASSYTGGGSSYNEQFF TRBJ2-1 TRBD2 TRBV12-3/TRBV12-4 many
TGCAGTGCTAGCCGACAGTCCTACTACGAGCAGTACTTC CSASRQSYYEQYF TRBJ2-7 NA TRBV20-1 few
TGTGCCAGCAGTTACGTGGACAGCCGTAATTCACCCCTCCACTTT CASSYVDSRNSPLHF TRBJ1-6 NA TRBV6-2/TRBV6-3 few
TGTGCCAGCAGCCAGCATAGTGGACCGCCTCAAGCTTTCTTT CASSQHSGPPQAFF TRBJ1-1 NA TRBV3-1 many
TGCGCCAGCAGCTTGGCAAGGTCTTGGGGCAATCAGCCCCAGCATTTT CASSLARSWGNQPQHF TRBJ1-5 NA TRBV5-1 many
TGTGCCAGCAGTTTAGTTTTGCGTGTCGGGATTAAAGAACCGAACTACGAGCAGTACTTC CASSLVLRVGIKEPNYEQYF TRBJ2-7 NA TRBV12-3/TRBV12-4 many
TGTGCCAGCAGCTTGGGTTGGCGGGGCGAAGATGGCTACACCTTC CASSLGWRGEDGYTF TRBJ1-2 NA TRBV5-6 few
TGCAGTGCTAGCTTCCAGGCTGACACTGAAGCTTTCTTT CSASFQADTEAFF TRBJ1-1 NA TRBV20-1 many
TGCAGTGCCACGACAGGGACAACGGAGACCCAGTACTTC CSATTGTTETQYF TRBJ2-5 TRBD1 TRBV20-1 many
TGCAGTGCTAGGGAAGGAACCTACGAGCAGTACTTC CSAREGTYEQYF TRBJ2-7 NA TRBV20-1 NA
TGTGCCAGCAGCTTCGGACTAGCGGGAGTGTACGAGCAGTACTTC CASSFGLAGVYEQYF TRBJ2-7 TRBD2 TRBV5-4 many
TGTGCCAGCAGGGCAGCTGGGGCAGGGCTGGGAGAGACCCAGTACTTC CASRAAGAGLGETQYF TRBJ2-5 NA TRBV28 many
TGTGCCAGCAGTTTTAAACAGCCCCAGCATTTT CASSFKQPQHF TRBJ1-5 NA TRBV28 many
TGTGCCAGTACTCCCCGGGCTCCGGTGGGAGCCACCGGGGAGCTGTTTTTT CASTPRAPVGATGELFF TRBJ2-2 NA TRBV19 NA
TGTGCCAGCTCACCACTCATTCGGGACACCTATGGCTACACCTTC CASSPLIRDTYGYTF TRBJ1-2 NA TRBV18 few
TGTGCCAGCTCACCAGGACCCAGGGAGCCCCAGGGCGGGGAGCTGTTTTTT CASSPGPREPQGGELFF TRBJ2-2 NA TRBV18 NA
TGTGCCAGCAGTTTAGGACGGGGAACGATTTCACCCCTCCACTTT CASSLGRGTISPLHF TRBJ1-6 NA TRBV27 many
TGCAGCGTGGATGGACAGGGAACCTACGAGCAGTACTTC CSVDGQGTYEQYF TRBJ2-7 TRBD1 TRBV29-1 NA
TGTGCCAGCAGTCAACAGGGGGGTGAAAAACTGTTTTTT CASSQQGGEKLFF TRBJ1-4 TRBD1 TRBV25-1 many
TGTGCCAGCAGTTTACCCAGACCGAGAGCTAACTATGGCTACACCTTC CASSLPRPRANYGYTF TRBJ1-2 NA TRBV28 many
TGTGCCAGCAGTTTAGGCCAAAACCAAGGCAATGAGCAGTTCTTC CASSLGQNQGNEQFF TRBJ2-1 NA TRBV28 many
TGTGCCTGGAGTGTAACCGCAGGGGCACCCTACGAGCAGTACTTC CAWSVTAGAPYEQYF TRBJ2-7 NA TRBV30 NA
TGTGCCAGCAGTTTCTCGGACAGGGGACCCGGGGAGCTGTTTTTT CASSFSDRGPGELFF TRBJ2-2 TRBD1 TRBV6-2/TRBV6-3 few
TGTGCCAGCAGTCGGAACAGGGGGAGGTTAGATACGCAGTATTTT CASSRNRGRLDTQYF TRBJ2-3 TRBD1 TRBV28 once
TGTGCCAGCAGCCGACAGACTAGGGAGGCCTACGAGCAGTACTTC CASSRQTREAYEQYF TRBJ2-7 NA TRBV7-6 few
TGTGCCAGCAGTCCCAGGAGGGGGGCGAACACCGGGGAGCTGTTTTTT CASSPRRGANTGELFF TRBJ2-2 NA TRBV12-3/TRBV12-4 many
TGTGCCAGCAGTCCGGGCCTTCTTTACTACGAGCAGTACTTC CASSPGLLYYEQYF TRBJ2-7 NA TRBV6-1 many
TGTGCCAGCAGTCCCGGAACCCGAATGGATGGCTACACCTTC CASSPGTRMDGYTF TRBJ1-2 NA TRBV27 few
TGTGCCAGCAGGTTGACTAGCGGGAGTCATAATGAGCAGTTCTTC CASRLTSGSHNEQFF TRBJ2-1 TRBD2 TRBV28 NA
TGTGCCAGCAGCCAGCCCATAGCGGGAGGGAGCTCCTACGAGCAGTACTTC CASSQPIAGGSSYEQYF TRBJ2-7 TRBD2 TRBV4-2 NA
TGCGCCAGCAGTAGAAATGAAAAACTGTTTTTT CASSRNEKLFF TRBJ1-4 NA TRBV10-1 many
TGTGCCAGCAGTCAGACCACCGGGGAGCTGTTTTTT CASSQTTGELFF TRBJ2-2 NA TRBV3-1 many
TGTGCCAGCAGCCAGTTAGGGGAGGGGACCAGGTATACGCGGTATTTT CASSQLGEGTRYTRYF TRBJ2-3 TRBD2 TRBV6-2/TRBV6-3 NA